The 27 T cell receptor beta chains presented below share a single source sample, sequenced in a study of human T cells and chemical hapten exposure. TCRdb re-called the RACE reads with MiXCR, one entry per CDR3 protein. Among around 380,000 distinct CDR3 sequences listed, approximately 5.8% were seen once. Stated time point: pre-sensitization, week 0. Treatment denoted: therapeutic diphenylcyclopropenone sensitization with weekly scalp DPC. The sequences come from whole blood, collected in connection with sensitization to the hapten diphenylcyclopropenone (DPC). Receptor source: a woman in her late teens or twenties with alopecia areata. Some clones in this sample may be carry-over from other donors' samples.

There are a few counts of this clonotype. The chain uses TRBV5-1 and TRBJ2-5, with TRBD1 matching 11 bases. The CDR3 sequence is 15 residues long. J gave up 2 bases and V 4 bases, and 4 bases lay outside the gene matches. Germline-derived CDR1 and CDR2 are SGHRS and YFSETQ. The CDR3 sequence is CASSIRDRGQETQYF. The CDR3 region has the DNA TGCGCCAGCAGCATACGGGACAGGGGGCAAGAGACCCAGTACTTC.

This clonotype was seen only a few times. V usage is TRBV6-5 and J usage is TRBJ1-2, with a possible D match to TRBD1 (5 bases). Germline CDR1 and CDR2: MNHEY and SVGAGI. The CDR3 is made up of 14 amino acids. V shed 2 bases and J shed 4 bases, with 11 bases lying between them. The CDR3 sequence is CASSYNGGSYGYTF. Here the CDR3 DNA reads TGTGCCAGCAGTTACAACGGGGGGTCCTATGGCTACACCTTC.

The table lists this clonotype with a few counts. In nucleotides, the CDR3 is TGTGCCAGCAGGCACCCCTTCGACGGGGTTCAACTAGGGGAGCAGTTCTTC. It is translated as CASRHPFDGVQLGEQFF. The V gene is TRBV27, the J gene TRBJ2-1; TRBD2 might be the D (5 bases). Looked up from germline, CDR1 is MNHEY and CDR2 is SMNVEV (reference sequence). The germline V and J ends were trimmed by 6 bases and 10 bases, with 28 bases remaining between them. The length of the CDR3 is 17 residues.

The sample holds a few counts of this clonotype. V usage is TRBV27 and J usage is TRBJ2-7; 7 bases match TRBD1. The CDR3 contains 15 residues. From germline, CDR1 is MNHEY and CDR2 SMNVEV (reference sequence). V trimming: 3 bases; J trimming: 5 bases; junction bases outside the gene matches: 10. In DNA, the CDR3 is TGTGCCAGCAGTTTCTCACGACAGGGAGATGACGAGCAGTACTTC. Its protein product is CASSFSRQGDDEQYF.

The sample holds many counts of this clonotype. This chain connects TRBV5-5 to TRBJ2-3; D gene unclear. V was shortened by 4 bases and J by 4 bases, with 13 bases between the two germline ends. Germline V gene sequence: CDR1 SGHKS, CDR2 YYEKEE (reference sequence). This CDR3 comprises 14 residues. The CDR3 reads CASSPGLIADTQYF. In DNA, the CDR3 is TGTGCCAGCAGCCCGGGCCTTATCGCAGATACGCAGTATTTT.

This clonotype showed up just a few times. This chain joins TRBV4-1 and TRBJ1-5; no clear D. Germline lookup yields CDR1 MGHRA and CDR2 YSYEKL. Between the trimmed V and J ends, which lost 5 bases and 2 bases, there was a span of 16 bases. The CDR3 sequence is 16 residues long. In nucleotides, the CDR3 is TGCGCCAGCAGCTGGCTCGTACGGGAGGGCAATCAGCCCCAGCATTTT. Translating it yields CASSWLVREGNQPQHF.

The V call is TRBV6-2 or TRBV6-3, the J call TRBJ2-1; 7 nucleotides line up with TRBD2. The V and J ends lost 1 base and 6 bases, in that order; junction bases with no gene match: 9. CDR3 length equals 16 residues. Germline V gene data show CDR1 as MNHEY and CDR2 as SVGEGT. The CDR3 region is CASSYYPGRDGNEQFF. For the CDR3, the DNA is TGTGCCAGCAGTTACTACCCAGGGAGGGACGGCAATGAGCAGTTCTTC.

This clonotype was seen more than once but under ten times. The chain is built from TRBV3-1 and TRBJ2-2, with TRBD2 identical over 10 bases. CDR3 size: 19 residues. Germline V gene data show CDR1 as LGHDT and CDR2 as YNNKEL (reference sequence). V dropped 4 bases and J dropped 2; count of bases not matched to a gene: 13. CDR3 nucleotide sequence: TGTGCCAGCAGCCTTCACCGGACTAGCGGCCCTCTCAACACCGGGGAGCTGTTTTTT. Translating it yields CASSLHRTSGPLNTGELFF.

In its sample, this clonotype was seen a few times. For the CDR3, the DNA is TGCGCCACTTTTAACCGGACAACTAATGAAAAACTGTTTTTT. Encoded protein: CATFNRTTNEKLFF. The chain carries TRBV5-1 and TRBJ1-4; no definite D call. From germline, CDR1 is SGHRS and CDR2 YFSETQ. This CDR3 region has 14 residues. V lost 9 bases and J 0 bases, leaving 12 bases between the germline ends.

The sample holds many counts of this clonotype. Sequence at one end of the junction differs from germline and may be a read error. The gene calls are TRBV5-1 and TRBJ2-2; possibly TRBD2 for D (6 bases). CDR3 length: 15 residues. Germline V CDR1 and CDR2: SGHRS, YFSETQ. The CDR3 is CASSLGGANTGELFF. Here the CDR3 DNA reads TGTGCCAGCAGCTTAGGAGGGGCGAACACCGGGGAGCTGTTTTTT. Combining the CDR3 with reference TRBV5-1 and TRBJ2-2 gives the whole variable domain KAGVTQTPRYLIKTRGQQVTLSCSPISGHRSVSWYQQTPGQGLQFLFEYFSETQRNKGNFPGRFSGRQFSNSRSEMNVSTLELGDSALYLCASSLGGANTGELFFGEGSRLTVL.

This clonotype was observed a handful of times. This chain connects TRBV20-1 to TRBJ2-7; D unresolved. CDR1 DFQATT and CDR2 SNEGSKA come from the germline V gene (reference sequence). Trimming stripped 4 bases from V and 7 bases from J, with 11 bases between. The CDR3 totals 11 residues. CDR3 sequence (DNA): TGCAGTGCTACTGCCGCCCGGGAGCAGTACTTC. Its protein product is CSATAAREQYF.

This clonotype was observed at least ten times. This sequence joins TRBV7-9 and TRBJ1-6; unclear D gene. V was pared by 6 bases and J by 5 bases, with 20 bases between. The length of the CDR3 is 17 residues. Germline V gene lookup returns CDR1 SEHNR and CDR2 FQNEAQ (reference sequence). CDR3 residues: CASRPTLTKLDNSPLHF. The CDR3 coding sequence is TGTGCCAGCAGACCCACCCTAACGAAGTTAGATAATTCACCCCTCCACTTT.

This clonotype has more than one count but fewer than ten. The V gene is TRBV29-1, the J gene TRBJ2-2, with a weak D call TRBD2 (6 bases). In germline, CDR1 is SQVTM, CDR2 ANQGSEA. The V end was cut by 4 bases, the J end by 5 bases, with 11 bases between. The length of the CDR3 is 13 residues. CDR3 loop: CSVGTTRTGELFF. The CDR3 nucleotides read TGCAGCGTTGGGACTACGAGAACCGGGGAGCTGTTTTTT.

There are many counts of this clonotype. V gene TRBV12-3 or TRBV12-4 combines with J gene TRBJ2-3, with 7 bases that match TRBD1. The CDR3 runs to 14 residues. V lost 4 bases to trimming and J lost 3 bases; unmatched junction nucleotides: 4. The CDR3 bases are TGTGCCAGCAGTTGGGGACAGAGGACAGATACGCAGTATTTT. Translation gives CASSWGQRTDTQYF.

The rearrangement links TRBV29-1 to TRBJ1-2; no firm D call. This CDR3 has 11 amino acids. Per the germline V gene, CDR1 is SQVTM and CDR2 is ANQGSEA. CDR3 loop: CSTREVNGYTF. In DNA, the CDR3 is TGCTCTACGAGGGAGGTGAATGGCTACACCTTC.

This clonotype showed up just a few times. The chain links TRBV20-1 to TRBJ2-5; D might be TRBD2 (5 bases). V lost 6 bases and J lost 4, with 15 bases in between. CDR1 and CDR2 from the germline V gene are DFQATT and SNEGSKA (reference sequence). The CDR3 has 13 amino acids. In nucleotides, the CDR3 is TGCAGTGCACCGGGATCTCTGGGAGAGACCCAGTACTTC. Translation gives CSAPGSLGETQYF.

This clonotype has only a few counts. The chain joins TRBV27 to TRBJ1-1; D gene ambiguous. The germline V gene has CDR1 MNHEY and CDR2 SMNVEV (reference sequence). V gave up 4 bases and J gave up 6 bases, with 12 bases separating them. The CDR3 spans 13 residues. The CDR3 region is CASSSSDGPEAFF. The CDR3 DNA reads TGTGCCAGCAGTTCCTCCGACGGTCCTGAAGCTTTCTTT.

This clonotype was counted a few times. The chain has TRBV14 and TRBJ1-6; D is unclear. V shed 2 bases and J shed 0 bases, with 8 bases lying between them. CDR3 length equals 16 residues. Per the germline V gene, CDR1 is SGHDN and CDR2 is FVKESK. The CDR3 DNA sequence: TGTGCCAGCAGCCAACTGCGGAGCTCCTATAATTCACCCCTCCACTTT. It yields the protein CASSQLRSSYNSPLHF.

This clonotype was detected only a few times. The V and J genes are TRBV14 and TRBJ1-4; D is ambiguous. Per germline, CDR1 SGHDN and CDR2 FVKESK. Trimming removed 0 bases from V and 0 bases from J, with 14 bases in between. This CDR3 contains 18 residues. The CDR3 DNA follows: TGTGCCAGCAGCCAAGATAGACGGGCGTTTGCAACTAATGAAAAACTGTTTTTT. Protein product: CASSQDRRAFATNEKLFF.

This chain links TRBV20-1 with TRBJ1-5; D not resolved. V dropped 0 bases and J dropped 3 bases, with 12 bases sitting between them. The length of the CDR3 is 15 residues. Germline values: CDR1 DFQATT, CDR2 SNEGSKA (reference sequence). Here the CDR3 reads CSARELTADNQPQHF. The CDR3 DNA sequence: TGCAGTGCTAGAGAGTTAACAGCCGACAATCAGCCCCAGCATTTT.

This clonotype was counted at least ten times. The chain has TRBV10-3 and TRBJ1-2; D gene unclear. Germline lookup yields CDR1 ENHRY and CDR2 SYGVKD. V was pared by 7 bases and J by 4 bases, with 10 bases between. The CDR3 length is 12 residues. Here the CDR3 DNA reads TGTGCCATCAATAAATCCGGCTATGGCTACACCTTC. Its translation: CAINKSGYGYTF.

The V call is TRBV9, the J call TRBJ2-3; TRBD2 aligns across 13 bases. The junction had 12 bases not matched to a gene; V was cut back by 0 bases and J by 8 bases. Germline CDR1 and CDR2: SGDLS and YYNGEE. The CDR3 runs 18 residues. The CDR3: CASSVETSGGISTSTQYF. CDR3 nucleotide sequence: TGTGCCAGCAGCGTAGAGACTAGCGGGGGGATATCTACAAGTACGCAGTATTTT.

This clonotype was counted at least ten times. For the CDR3, the DNA is TGTGCCAGCAGTTTACTAGCGGGAGGAGAGACCCAGTACTTC. This encodes CASSLLAGGETQYF. This rearrangement joins TRBV28 to TRBJ2-5, with 11 positions matching TRBD2. V dropped 2 bases and J dropped 4; count of bases not matched to a gene: 0. Germline assignment: CDR1 MDHEN and CDR2 SYDVKM. The CDR3 length is 14 residues.

V and J are TRBV20-1 and TRBJ1-5; D remains ambiguous. Trimming left V 3 bases short and J 7 bases short, with 22 bases between. Germline V CDR1 and CDR2: DFQATT, SNEGSKA (reference sequence). The CDR3 spans 16 residues. In nucleotides, the CDR3 is TGCAGTGCTAGTGAAGTATGGTTTGGGTCGGAGCAGCCCCAGCATTTT. This gives the protein CSASEVWFGSEQPQHF.

This clonotype was counted many times. The chain couples TRBV13 to TRBJ1-1; TRBD1 matches 8 bases. V was pared by 4 bases and J by 1 base, with 5 bases of the junction left unmatched. The CDR3 runs 15 residues. Germline values: CDR1 PRHDT, CDR2 FYEKMQ (reference sequence). The CDR3 spells CASSSSGTGNTEAFF. The DNA of the CDR3 is TGTGCCAGCAGCTCCTCCGGGACAGGGAACACTGAAGCTTTCTTT. Full variable domain (outside the CDR3, taken from reference TRBV13 and TRBJ1-1): AAGVIQSPRHLIKEKRETATLKCYPIPRHDTVYWYQQGPGQDPQFLISFYEKMQSDKGSIPDRFSAQQFSDYHSELNMSSLELGDSALYFCASSSSGTGNTEAFFGQGTRLTVV.

Many counts were recorded for this clonotype. The rearrangement joins TRBV6-5 to TRBJ2-1; D is unresolved. The CDR3 spans 11 residues. Germline CDR1 and CDR2: MNHEY and SVGAGI. V lost 5 bases and J 8 bases, leaving 7 bases between the germline ends. This CDR3 is CASSNTDEQFF. The CDR3 region has the DNA TGTGCCAGCAGTAACACGGATGAGCAGTTCTTC.

This clonotype was found a few times. This chain connects TRBV9 to TRBJ1-6, with unresolved D. Germline V gene data show CDR1 as SGDLS and CDR2 as YYNGEE. V lost 0 bases and J 5 bases, leaving 6 bases between the germline ends. This CDR3 spans 14 amino acids. The CDR3, as DNA: TGTGCCAGCAGCGTAGGGGGTGATAATTCACCCCTCCACTTT. Amino acid sequence: CASSVGGDNSPLHF. Based on the CDR3 plus reference TRBV9 and TRBJ1-6, the full variable domain is DSGVTQTPKHLITATGQRVTLRCSPRSGDLSVYWYQQSLDQGLQFLIQYYNGEERAKGNILERFSAQQFPDLHSELNLSSLELGDSALYFCASSVGGDNSPLHFGNGTRLTVT.